The 13 T cell receptor beta chains below were found in one sample sequenced in a study of CD8 T cells in Susac syndrome. With random hexamers, reverse transcription was performed on about 0.45 to 1 ug of RNA. From the immunoSEQ multiplex PCR reads, TCRdb called clonotypes with MiXCR, one entry per CDR3 protein. The sample carries about 210,000 distinct CDR3 sequences, about 94% recorded once. Sequencing was performed on CD4+ T cells from PBMCs. Source of these receptors: a human donor in good health.

The chain combines TRBV27 with TRBJ1-3, with a possible D match to TRBD1 (6 bases). This CDR3 has 14 amino acids. Trimming shortened V by 6 bases and J by 4 bases, and 13 bases separated the two germline ends. Germline V lookup: CDR1 MNHEY, CDR2 SMNVEV (reference sequence). The CDR3 is CASRSGQPGNTIYF. For the CDR3, the DNA is TGTGCCAGCAGAAGCGGACAGCCCGGAAACACCATATATTTT.

V gene TRBV5-1 combines with J gene TRBJ2-1; possible D gene TRBD1, 5 bases. CDR3 length: 15 amino acids. V was clipped by 0 bases and J by 7 bases, with 14 bases between them. CDR1 is SGHRS, CDR2 YFSETQ, per germline. CDR3 bases: TGCGCCAGCAGCTTGGTTAGTAGGTCAGGGAATGAGCAGTTCTTC. Translated: CASSLVSRSGNEQFF.

V and J are TRBV28 and TRBJ1-1, with 8 nucleotides matching TRBD1. The length of the CDR3 is 14 residues. CDR1 is MDHEN, CDR2 SYDVKM, per germline. Losses at the gene ends were 3 bases for V and 8 bases for J; bases not matched to a gene: 8. CDR3 amino acids: CASSLEQGAGEAFF. In nucleotides, the CDR3 is TGTGCCAGCAGTTTGGAGCAGGGGGCGGGAGAAGCTTTCTTT.

The genes are TRBV6-5 and TRBJ2-4; D tentatively fits TRBD1 or TRBD2 (6 bases each). Trimming stripped 5 bases from V and 13 bases from J, with 15 bases between. Germline CDR1 MNHEY, CDR2 SVGAGI. This CDR3 comprises 12 residues. The CDR3 DNA reads TGTGCCAGCAGTCCACAGGGAGGAGGGCAGTACTTC. The encoded protein is CASSPQGGGQYF.

The chain has TRBV12-3 or TRBV12-4 and TRBJ1-1, with 8 bases identical to TRBD1. Losses at the gene ends were 5 bases for V and 6 bases for J; bases not matched to a gene: 5. This CDR3 is built from 13 residues. CDR3 DNA sequence: TGTGCCAGCAGTCCGGACAGGGCCCCTGAAGCTTTCTTT. Translated: CASSPDRAPEAFF.

This clonotype occurred once. This rearrangement joins TRBV5-1 to TRBJ1-2; no clear D. The CDR3 runs 14 residues. V was trimmed by 4 bases and J by 8 bases, leaving 18 bases between them. Germline lookup yields CDR1 SGHRS and CDR2 YFSETQ. The CDR3 reads CASSQETQRQGYTF. CDR3 coding DNA: TGCGCCAGCAGCCAGGAGACCCAAAGGCAAGGCTACACCTTC.

The rearrangement uses TRBV3-1 and TRBJ2-7; TRBD2 agrees at 8 bases. The CDR3 is made up of 15 amino acids. J gave up 0 bases and V 4 bases, and 5 bases lay outside the gene matches. CDR1 and CDR2 from the germline V gene are LGHDT and YNNKEL (reference sequence). CDR3 coding DNA: TGTGCCAGCAGCCGACGGGGGGGATTCTCCTACGAGCAGTACTTC. The encoded protein is CASSRRGGFSYEQYF.

The chain combines TRBV9 with TRBJ1-6; TRBD1 aligns across 7 bases. There are 16 residues in the CDR3. From germline, CDR1 is SGDLS and CDR2 YYNGEE. Trimming took 3 bases from V and 10 from J; bases not matched to a gene: 13. The CDR3 nucleotides read TGTGCCAGCAGCGAGGGCAGGGGACAGAGAGGATCACCCCTCCACTTT. Protein product: CASSEGRGQRGSPLHF.

The chain couples TRBV5-4 to TRBJ2-5; D is unresolved. With 4 bases removed from V and 0 bases from J, the gap between germline ends came to 10 bases. CDR1 is SGHNT, CDR2 YYREEE, per germline (reference sequence). The CDR3 has 14 residues. The CDR3 loop reads CASSPTRNQETQYF. The CDR3 region has the DNA TGTGCCAGCAGCCCGACGAGAAACCAAGAGACCCAGTACTTC.

The V and J genes are TRBV7-2 and TRBJ2-1, with D uncertain. CDR3 size: 13 residues. Per germline, CDR1 SGHTA and CDR2 FQGNSA. Trimming took 0 bases from V and 7 from J, leaving 7 bases between them. In DNA form, the CDR3 reads TGTGCCAGCAGCTTAGCTCGTCGGAATGAGCAGTTCTTC. Its protein product is CASSLARRNEQFF.

The genes are TRBV2 and TRBJ1-2; possible D gene TRBD1, 5 bases. The germline V gene encodes CDR1 SNHLY and CDR2 FYNNEI. The length of the CDR3 is 13 residues. Trimming removed 4 bases at V and 2 bases at J, with 8 bases between. The CDR3, as DNA: TGTGCCAGCAGTGTACCAGGGAACTATGGCTACACCTTC. Protein product: CASSVPGNYGYTF. Using reference TRBV2 and TRBJ1-2 for the parts outside the CDR3, the full variable domain is EPEVTQTPSHQVTQMGQEVILRCVPISNHLYFYWYRQILGQKVEFLVSFYNNEISEKSEIFDDQFSVERPDGSNFTLKIRSTKLEDSAMYFCASSVPGNYGYTFGSGTRLTVV.

The J gene is TRBJ2-1, the V gene TRBV5-4; TRBD2 matches at 12 bases. The CDR3 extends over 16 amino acids. J lost 5 bases, V lost 4 bases, and 7 bases had no gene match. CDR1 and CDR2 (germline): SGHNT, YYREEE (reference sequence). The CDR3 DNA is TGTGCCAGCAGCATTCGACTAGCGGGGGCGAACAATGAGCAGTTCTTC. Its protein is CASSIRLAGANNEQFF.

The gene calls are TRBV5-4 and TRBJ2-5; 7 nucleotides align to TRBD1. J was trimmed by 0 bases and V by 5 bases; bases with no gene match: 10. Germline values: CDR1 SGHNT, CDR2 YYREEE (reference sequence). The length of the CDR3 is 16 residues. The CDR3 protein is CASSTPRQGYQETQYF. In DNA, the CDR3 is TGTGCCAGCAGTACCCCTCGACAGGGATACCAAGAGACCCAGTACTTC.